Listed below are T cell receptor beta chains from one sample, sequenced in a study of T cells in Graves' hyperthyroidism and ophthalmopathy. TCRdb recomputed calls from the multiplex PCR reads with MiXCR, one row per CDR3 protein. The data show 360,000 or so distinct CDR3 sequences, with 15% seen just once and roughly 20% held by the top ten. Material for sequencing was blood. The receptors derive from an older woman with Graves' ophthalmopathy. Each CDR3 is given with its conserved first and last residue. Each record gives: clone size, J gene, D gene, V gene, CDR3 protein, CDR3 DNA. D genes are given only for firm matches. Expanded clones get a size class; other rows say once, few or many, or leave the size out.

many	TRBJ1-2	TRBD1	TRBV28	CASSVTGAFYGYTF	TGTGCCAGCAGTGTTACAGGGGCCTTCTATGGCTACACCTTC
many	TRBJ1-1	-	TRBV12-5	CASGQRDPGEDEAFF	TGTGCTAGTGGCCAACGTGACCCAGGGGAGGATGAAGCTTTCTTT
many	TRBJ2-4	-	TRBV28	CASSPRGGAGSGYF	TGTGCCAGCAGTCCTCGCGGAGGGGCCGGTTCTGGGTACTTC
many	TRBJ2-7	-	TRBV13	CASSVNTGSLYEQYF	TGTGCCAGCAGCGTAAATACCGGGAGCCTCTACGAGCAGTACTTC
few	TRBJ2-7	-	TRBV2	CASSEGGLEQYF	TGTGCCAGCAGTGAAGGGGGACTCGAGCAGTACTTC
many	TRBJ2-5	-	TRBV3-1	CASSQGTTGTPETQYF	TGTGCCAGCAGCCAGGGCACGACCGGGACTCCAGAGACCCAGTACTTC
few	TRBJ1-1	-	TRBV5-1	CASNDDSLLNTEAFF	TGCGCCAGCAACGACGACTCCCTCCTCAACACTGAAGCTTTCTTT
few	TRBJ1-4	-	TRBV12-3/TRBV12-4	CASSLVLGPTTEKLFF	TGTGCCAGCAGTTTAGTTCTGGGCCCTACCACCGAAAAACTGTTTTTT
few	TRBJ1-3	-	TRBV27	CASSSGPRSSGNTIYF	TGTGCCAGCAGTTCGGGACCGCGGTCCTCTGGAAACACCATATATTTT
many	TRBJ2-1	-	TRBV28	CASSKGGWENNEQFF	TGTGCCAGCAGTAAGGGAGGTTGGGAAAACAATGAGCAGTTCTTC
few	TRBJ1-5	TRBD1	TRBV28	CASSPRGRGLIQPQHF	TGTGCCAGCAGCCCCAGGGGGCGCGGGTTGATTCAGCCCCAGCATTTT
many	TRBJ2-3	TRBD2	TRBV14	CASSLWGGTTDTQYF	TGTGCCAGCAGTCTATGGGGGGGAACCACAGATACGCAGTATTTT
-	TRBJ2-7	-	TRBV19	CASSIEFSYEQYF	TGTGCCAGTAGTATAGAATTTTCCTACGAGCAGTACTTC
many	TRBJ2-2	-	TRBV9	CASSGRTTNTGELFF	TGTGCCAGCAGCGGGAGGACCACGAACACCGGGGAGCTGTTTTTT
few	TRBJ2-3	-	TRBV24-1	CATSDPFTDTQYF	TGTGCCACCAGTGATCCCTTCACAGATACGCAGTATTTT
many	TRBJ2-1	TRBD2	TRBV12-3/TRBV12-4	CASSMTSRSSYNEQFF	TGTGCCAGCAGCATGACTAGCAGAAGCTCCTACAATGAGCAGTTCTTC
many	TRBJ2-7	-	TRBV12-3/TRBV12-4	CASSLDTFYEQYF	TGTGCCAGCAGTTTAGACACCTTCTACGAGCAGTACTTC
few	TRBJ1-4	-	TRBV24-1	CATSDPREVGEKLFF	TGTGCCACCAGTGACCCCCGGGAGGTGGGAGAAAAACTGTTTTTT
many	TRBJ2-2	-	TRBV5-1	CASSLRAGNTGELFF	TGCGCCAGCAGCTTGCGCGCGGGGAACACCGGGGAGCTGTTTTTT
-	TRBJ2-3	-	TRBV6-7	CASSLHTGNPSTDTQYF	TGTGCCAGCAGCCTCCACACAGGGAATCCTAGCACAGATACGCAGTATTTT
few	TRBJ1-1	TRBD1	TRBV10-3	CAISDESGRGKSRAFF	TGTGCCATCAGTGACGAGAGCGGCAGGGGGAAATCCAGAGCTTTCTTT
-	TRBJ1-2	-	TRBV4-1	CASSQSGGHHYGYTF	TGCGCCAGCAGCCAAAGTGGGGGGCACCACTATGGCTACACCTTC
many	TRBJ1-4	-	TRBV2	CASSPRVVQTNEKLFF	TGTGCCAGCAGTCCACGGGTGGTACAGACTAATGAAAAACTGTTTTTT
many	TRBJ1-5	-	TRBV19	CASSILTAPNQPQHF	TGTGCCAGTAGTATCTTAACCGCTCCCAACCAGCCCCAGCATTTT
many	TRBJ2-7	TRBD1	TRBV30	CALEGDSTYEQYF	TGTGCCTTAGAGGGGGACAGCACCTACGAGCAGTACTTC
few	TRBJ2-1	TRBD2	TRBV20-1	CSAPGGATPYNEQFF	TGCAGTGCTCCGGGGGGGGCCACCCCCTACAATGAGCAGTTCTTC
many	TRBJ1-1	-	TRBV2	CASSPGGVGVQVNTEAFF	TGTGCCAGCAGCCCCGGAGGGGTGGGGGTTCAGGTGAACACTGAAGCTTTCTTT
many	TRBJ2-3	-	TRBV28	CAALGLLTDTQYF	TGTGCCGCGCTGGGACTCCTCACAGATACGCAGTATTTT
few	TRBJ2-3	-	TRBV5-4	CASSLASFYTDTQYF	TGTGCCAGCAGCTTGGCCAGTTTTTACACAGATACGCAGTATTTT
many	TRBJ2-7	-	TRBV6-1	CASQGWDYEQYF	TGTGCCTCACAGGGTTGGGACTACGAGCAGTACTTC
-	TRBJ2-2	TRBD2	TRBV27	CASSLSIPSGVGELFF	TGTGCCAGCAGTTTATCGATTCCTAGCGGTGTAGGGGAGCTGTTTTTT